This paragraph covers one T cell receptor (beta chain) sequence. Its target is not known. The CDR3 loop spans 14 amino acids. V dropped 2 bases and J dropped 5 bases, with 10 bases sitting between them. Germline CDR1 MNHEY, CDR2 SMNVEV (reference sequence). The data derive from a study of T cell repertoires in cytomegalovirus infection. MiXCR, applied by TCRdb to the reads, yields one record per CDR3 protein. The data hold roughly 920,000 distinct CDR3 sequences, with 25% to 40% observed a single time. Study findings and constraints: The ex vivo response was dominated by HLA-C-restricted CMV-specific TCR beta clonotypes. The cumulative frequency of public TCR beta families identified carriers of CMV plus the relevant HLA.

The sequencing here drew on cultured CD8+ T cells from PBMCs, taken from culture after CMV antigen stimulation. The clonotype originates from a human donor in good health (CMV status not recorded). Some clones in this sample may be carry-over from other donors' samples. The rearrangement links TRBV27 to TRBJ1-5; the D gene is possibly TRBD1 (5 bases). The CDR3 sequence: CASSLRTNDQPQHF. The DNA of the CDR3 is TGTGCCAGCAGTTTACGGACAAATGATCAGCCCCAGCATTTT.